These T cell receptor beta chains were read from a single sample in a study of T cell responses to AZD1222 COVID-19 vaccine. TCRdb's table, derived via immunoSEQ multiplex PCR, lists solely in-frame clones and lacks some. The sample includes 150,000 or so clones, 80% to 95% of them seen just once. Specimen: peripheral blood, collected 28 days after the second AZD1222 dose. Receptors were obtained from an adult who received the AZD1222 COVID-19 vaccine. The CDR3 runs from the conserved cysteine through the conserved F or W. D genes are given only for firm matches. Clone size is shown for a subset of rows, as once, few, many or a class of expanded clone.

j_call clone_size d_call v_call cdr3_aa cdr3_nt
TRBJ2-3 - - TRBV12-5 CATSGKGGTDTQYF TGTGCTACCAGTGGGAAGGGAGGAACAGATACGCAGTATTTT
TRBJ1-1 - - TRBV21-1 CASSPPEGACTEAFF TGTGCCAGCAGCCCCCCGGAGGGGGCCTGCACTGAAGCTTTCTTT
TRBJ1-1 - - TRBV7-2 CASSYDRYTEAFF TGTGCCAGCAGCTACGACAGGTACACTGAAGCTTTCTTT
TRBJ1-3 - - TRBV6-5 CASSYSAGTIGNTIYF TGTGCCAGCAGTTACTCGGCTGGGACCATTGGAAACACCATATATTTT
TRBJ1-1 - - TRBV7-2 CASSLVGSTEAFF TGTGCCAGCAGCTTAGTGGGAAGCACTGAAGCTTTCTTT
TRBJ1-1 - TRBD1 TRBV29-1 CSVEVGQGLNTEAFF TGCAGCGTTGAAGTGGGACAGGGTTTGAACACTGAAGCTTTCTTT
TRBJ1-2 - - TRBV30 CAWKRDRYRSNYGYTF TGTGCCTGGAAGAGGGACCGATACAGATCGAACTATGGCTACACCTTC
TRBJ1-1 - - TRBV5-6 CASSLDGLNTEAFF TGTGCCAGCAGCTTGGACGGATTGAACACTGAAGCTTTCTTT
TRBJ2-3 - - TRBV28 CASSLVGARSDTQYF TGTGCCAGCAGTTTAGTGGGGGCGAGGTCGGATACGCAGTATTTT
TRBJ2-5 - TRBD2 TRBV19 CASSLPSGRGETQYF TGTGCCAGTAGTCTCCCTAGCGGGAGAGGAGAGACCCAGTACTTC
TRBJ2-5 few - TRBV28 CASSLWGETQYF TGTGCCAGCAGTTTATGGGGCGAGACCCAGTACTTC
TRBJ1-1 - - TRBV7-6 CASSSRPLGTEAFF TGTGCCAGCAGCTCCCGGCCTCTGGGCACTGAAGCTTTCTTT
TRBJ1-6 few - TRBV28 CASSFERGDNSPLHF TGTGCCAGCAGCTTTGAAAGAGGGGACAATTCACCCCTCCACTTT
TRBJ2-1 - TRBD2 TRBV2 CASSLHGLAESNEQFF TGTGCCAGCAGTCTTCATGGACTAGCGGAATCCAATGAGCAGTTCTTC
TRBJ2-7 - TRBD2 TRBV5-6 CASSFGLAEGSYEQYF TGTGCCAGCAGCTTCGGACTAGCGGAAGGCTCCTACGAGCAGTACTTC
TRBJ1-2 - - TRBV21-1 CASSNWKIQGGGGYTF TGTGCCAGCAGCAATTGGAAAATACAGGGGGGTGGTGGCTACACCTTC
TRBJ1-5 - - TRBV7-2 CASRITGSNQPQHF TGTGCCAGCAGAATCACAGGGAGCAATCAGCCCCAGCATTTT
TRBJ2-7 - - TRBV28 CASSLGPTYEQYF TGTGCCAGCAGTTTGGGCCCAACCTACGAGCAGTACTTC
TRBJ2-5 - - TRBV27 CASSWDGQETQYF TGTGCCAGCAGTTGGGACGGTCAAGAGACCCAGTACTTC
TRBJ1-6 - - TRBV3-1/TRBV3-2 CASSHPDVPQGIHF TGTGCCAGCAGCCACCCGGACGTACCCCAGGGGATCCACTTT
TRBJ1-6 - - TRBV6-1 CASSEIQGPSPLHF TGTGCCAGCAGTGAGATCCAGGGCCCTTCACCCCTCCACTTT
TRBJ2-7 - - TRBV7-8 CASSLARERYF TGTGCCAGCAGCTTAGCGCGAGAGCGGTACTTC